These T cell receptor beta chains were read from a single sample in a study of PD-1 blockade in classical Hodgkin lymphoma. Profiled with immunoSEQ multiplex PCR; TCRdb holds only in-frame clones, not every one. In the table there are 35,000 to 50,000 clones, about 74% of which are singletons. The sample here was peripheral blood mononuclear cells (PBMCs), taken at baseline. All receptors come from a human donor with classical Hodgkin lymphoma. The CDR3 runs from the conserved cysteine through the conserved F or W. Each record gives: D gene, J gene, clone size, V gene, CDR3 protein, CDR3 DNA. A D gene is named only where the DNA matches it firmly. The size of a clone is reported for some rows only, either as once, few or many, or as a class for expanded clones.

>TRBD2|TRBJ2-7|.|TRBV14
CASSQETGSGRLSGEQYF
TGTGCCAGCAGCCAAGAGACCGGTAGCGGGAGGTTATCTGGCGAGCAGTACTTC
>TRBD1|TRBJ2-7|.|TRBV10-1
CAIRQGHEQYF
TGTGCCATCCGACAGGGTCACGAGCAGTACTTC
>.|TRBJ2-7|.|TRBV30
CAWSPGVYEQYF
TGTGCCTGGAGTCCAGGGGTCTACGAGCAGTACTTC
>TRBD1|TRBJ1-5|.|TRBV28
CASSSGQGLYQPQHF
TGTGCCAGCAGTTCCGGACAGGGCCTCTATCAGCCCCAGCATTTT
>.|TRBJ2-3|.|TRBV19
CASSIDPGRGSQYF
TGTGCCAGTAGTATAGACCCGGGGCGTGGGTCGCAGTATTTT
>.|TRBJ1-4|.|TRBV6-5
CASTTGQFNEKLFF
TGTGCCAGCACAACGGGGCAGTTTAATGAAAAACTGTTTTTT
>TRBD2|TRBJ2-5|once|TRBV4-3
CASSQDRLAGGETQYF
TGCGCCAGCAGCCAAGATCGGCTAGCGGGAGGGGAGACCCAGTACTTC
>TRBD1|TRBJ2-1|.|TRBV7-9
CASSPGQGADNEQFF
TGTGCCAGCAGCCCGGGACAGGGGGCGGACAATGAGCAGTTCTTC
>.|TRBJ2-2|.|TRBV19
CASTRRANTGELFF
TGTGCCAGTACGCGACGGGCGAACACCGGGGAGCTGTTTTTT
>TRBD1|TRBJ2-7|few|TRBV7-3
CASSVTGIEQYF
TGTGCCAGCAGCGTGACAGGGATCGAGCAGTACTTC
>TRBD1|TRBJ1-2|.|TRBV11-2
CASSSMGQGSYGYTF
TGTGCCAGCAGCTCAATGGGACAGGGTAGTTATGGCTACACCTTC
>.|TRBJ2-1|.|TRBV7-2
CASSGLTDNEQFF
TGTGCCAGCAGCGGTTTGACTGACAATGAGCAGTTCTTC
>.|TRBJ2-5|.|TRBV9
CASSVGGGIETQYF
TGTGCCAGCAGCGTAGGAGGGGGGATCGAGACCCAGTACTTC
>.|TRBJ2-7|.|TRBV19
CASRVAGHYEQYF
TGTGCCAGCCGGGTGGCGGGACACTACGAGCAGTACTTC
>.|TRBJ1-1|.|TRBV29-1
CSVELQGNTEAFF
TGCAGCGTCGAACTACAAGGGAACACTGAAGCTTTCTTT
>.|TRBJ1-2|.|TRBV6-5
CASSVGFNDGYTF
TGTGCCAGCAGTGTGGGGTTTAATGATGGCTACACCTTC
>.|TRBJ2-1|.|TRBV11-2
CASSSDYEQFF
TGTGCCAGCAGCTCAGACTATGAGCAGTTCTTC
>.|TRBJ2-3|.|TRBV19
CASKRREADTQYF
TGTGCCAGTAAACGCAGGGAGGCAGATACGCAGTATTTT
>.|TRBJ2-1|.|TRBV9
CASSPRVFGYNEQFF
TGTGCCAGCAGCCCCCGAGTTTTCGGCTACAATGAGCAGTTCTTC
>.|TRBJ2-7|.|TRBV5-3
CASSLTPSYEQYF
TGTGCCAGCAGCTTGACCCCCTCCTACGAGCAGTACTTC
>TRBD2|TRBJ2-3|.|TRBV6-6
CASRSLAGVTDTQYF
TGTGCCAGCAGATCACTAGCGGGAGTTACAGATACGCAGTATTTT
>TRBD2|TRBJ2-3|.|TRBV18
CASLGLAGETQYF
TGTGCCAGCCTGGGACTAGCGGGAGAGACGCAGTATTTT
>TRBD1|TRBJ1-1|.|TRBV9
CASSLTDRVNTEAFF
TGTGCCAGCAGCCTAACGGACAGGGTGAACACTGAAGCTTTCTTT
>TRBD2|TRBJ2-7|.|TRBV7-9
CASSLSRGLAAYEQYF
TGTGCCAGCAGCTTATCAAGGGGACTAGCGGCCTACGAGCAGTACTTC
>TRBD2|TRBJ2-5|.|TRBV11-2
CASSLRREGDGGGQYF
TGTGCCAGCAGCTTACGCCGGGAGGGGGACGGCGGTGGCCAGTACTTC
>.|TRBJ2-7|few|TRBV5-1
CASSLAAEYEQYF
TGCGCCAGCAGCTTGGCTGCAGAATACGAGCAGTACTTC
>.|TRBJ1-3|.|TRBV27
CASSPGAGNTIYF
TGTGCCAGCAGTCCGGGGGCTGGAAACACCATATATTTT
>.|TRBJ2-3|.|TRBV18
CASSRLADTQYF
TGTGCCAGCTCTAGGTTAGCAGATACGCAGTATTTT
>.|TRBJ2-7|.|TRBV7-9
CASSLGPAGPVEQYF
TGTGCCAGCAGCTTAGGTCCCGCGGGCCCTGTCGAGCAGTACTTC
>.|TRBJ2-3|.|TRBV27
CASSTRLDLQDTQYF
TGTGCCAGCAGTACTAGACTCGACCTTCAAGATACGCAGTATTTT
>.|TRBJ2-1|.|TRBV28
CASRPRGSSYNEQFF
TGTGCCAGCAGACCTCGGGGGAGCTCCTACAATGAGCAGTTCTTC
>.|TRBJ1-2|.|TRBV19
CASTPGTHYGYTF
TGTGCCAGTACCCCAGGGACACACTATGGCTACACCTTC
>TRBD2|TRBJ2-5|.|TRBV30
CAWSAGNQETQYF
TGTGCCTGGTCAGCGGGGAACCAAGAGACCCAGTACTTC
>TRBD1|TRBJ1-1|.|TRBV4-1
CASSRGGQGYTEAFF
TGCGCCAGCAGCCGGGGGGGACAGGGGTACACTGAAGCTTTCTTT
>TRBD1|TRBJ2-7|.|TRBV29-1
CSVVLGQGAHEQYF
TGCAGCGTTGTTTTGGGACAGGGGGCCCACGAGCAGTACTTC
>TRBD1|TRBJ1-4|.|TRBV6-1
CASRQGLGEKLFF
TGTGCCAGCCGACAGGGGCTCGGCGAAAAACTGTTTTTT
>TRBD1|TRBJ1-2|.|TRBV7-8
CASSLRPQGGYGYTF
TGTGCCAGCAGCTTAAGACCACAGGGGGGCTATGGCTACACCTTC
>.|TRBJ1-6|.|TRBV19
CASSMGSPSASSPLHF
TGTGCCAGTAGTATGGGGTCTCCCTCGGCGAGTTCACCCCTCCACTTT